This TCR beta chain is from a study of T cells expressing NK-cell markers. As for the study in general: Obtained from sorted CD3+CD56+NKG2C+, CD3+CD56+NKG2C- and CD3+CD56-NKG2C+ T cells were the TCR beta repertoires. Sequencing covered eight donors, seven HCMV-seropositive and one seronegative.

After re-calling the 5' RACE reads, TCRdb lists one entry per CDR3 protein, DNA absent. Its table lists about 170,000 distinct CDR3 sequences. About this clonotype itself: As yet, its antigen is unknown.

General study findings and limits: Leadership of the CD3+CD56-NKG2C+ fraction also belonged to these clonotypes in a few donors.

The germline V gene has CDR1 MNHEY and CDR2 SMNVEV (reference sequence). The length of the CDR3 is 15 residues. Specimen: blood T cells: a sorted CD56 or NKG2C T cell subset, CD4+ or CD8+ T cells, or bulk PBMC T cells (not recorded which). This TCR derives from a man aged 18 to 69 in good health. The chain links TRBV27 to TRBJ2-7; TCRdb's assignment of TRBD2 cannot be checked, as there is no DNA. The CDR3: CASSDLPGKEYEQYF.